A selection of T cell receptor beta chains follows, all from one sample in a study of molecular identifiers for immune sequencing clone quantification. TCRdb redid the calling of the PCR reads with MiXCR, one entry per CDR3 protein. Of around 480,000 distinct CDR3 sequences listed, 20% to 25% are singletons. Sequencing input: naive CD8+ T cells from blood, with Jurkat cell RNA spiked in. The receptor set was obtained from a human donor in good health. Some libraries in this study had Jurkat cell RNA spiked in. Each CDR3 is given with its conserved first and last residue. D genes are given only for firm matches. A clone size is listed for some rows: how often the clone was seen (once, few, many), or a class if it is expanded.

cdr3_aa: CSMSTYEQYF
cdr3_nt: TGCAGTATGAGTACCTACGAGCAGTACTTC
clone_size: -
j_call: TRBJ2-7
d_call: -
v_call: TRBV20-1

cdr3_aa: CASSWGQDYEQYF
cdr3_nt: TGTGCCAGTAGTTGGGGACAGGACTACGAGCAGTACTTC
clone_size: many
j_call: TRBJ2-7
d_call: TRBD1
v_call: TRBV27

cdr3_aa: CASSPGGPYEQYF
cdr3_nt: TGTGCCAGCAGTCCAGGGGGCCCCTACGAGCAGTACTTC
clone_size: many
j_call: TRBJ2-7
d_call: TRBD1
v_call: TRBV28

cdr3_aa: CASSPWTSGTDTQYF
cdr3_nt: TGTGCCAGTAGTCCTTGGACTAGCGGCACAGATACGCAGTATTTT
clone_size: few
j_call: TRBJ2-3
d_call: TRBD2
v_call: TRBV19

cdr3_aa: CASSLDDSAGNTIYF
cdr3_nt: TGTGCCAGCAGCTTGGATGATTCAGCTGGAAACACCATATATTTT
clone_size: many
j_call: TRBJ1-3
d_call: -
v_call: TRBV5-4

cdr3_aa: CASSQEQPQGIPYEQYF
cdr3_nt: TGCGCCAGCAGCCAAGAACAACCACAGGGGATACCCTACGAGCAGTACTTC
clone_size: -
j_call: TRBJ2-7
d_call: TRBD1
v_call: TRBV4-1

cdr3_aa: CASRGGAGYEQYF
cdr3_nt: TGTGCCAGCAGAGGGGGAGCTGGGTACGAGCAGTACTTC
clone_size: many
j_call: TRBJ2-7
d_call: -
v_call: TRBV11-2

cdr3_aa: CASSSPRQAANTGELFF
cdr3_nt: TGTGCCAGCAGCTCTCCCAGACAGGCCGCGAACACCGGGGAGCTGTTTTTT
clone_size: few
j_call: TRBJ2-2
d_call: -
v_call: TRBV7-2

cdr3_aa: CASSAGLGRGESYEQYF
cdr3_nt: TGTGCCAGCAGCGCGGGACTAGGGCGGGGGGAATCCTACGAGCAGTACTTC
clone_size: -
j_call: TRBJ2-7
d_call: TRBD2
v_call: TRBV3-1

cdr3_aa: CAWSVRGQRIYSGNTIYF
cdr3_nt: TGTGCCTGGAGTGTACGCGGACAGAGGATATACTCTGGAAACACCATATATTTT
clone_size: many
j_call: TRBJ1-3
d_call: -
v_call: TRBV30

cdr3_aa: CASSVAGGPYEQYF
cdr3_nt: TGTGCCAGCAGCGTAGCGGGGGGCCCGTACGAGCAGTACTTC
clone_size: many
j_call: TRBJ2-7
d_call: -
v_call: TRBV9

cdr3_aa: CASSATLHYEQYF
cdr3_nt: TGTGCCAGCAGCGCAACCCTCCACTACGAGCAGTACTTC
clone_size: -
j_call: TRBJ2-7
d_call: -
v_call: TRBV7-2

cdr3_aa: CASSLEAGGPDTQYF
cdr3_nt: TGTGCCAGCAGCTTGGAAGCGGGAGGCCCAGATACGCAGTATTTT
clone_size: -
j_call: TRBJ2-3
d_call: TRBD2
v_call: TRBV5-5

cdr3_aa: CAWTADGTGNEQFF
cdr3_nt: TGTGCCTGGACTGCAGATGGGACCGGCAATGAGCAGTTCTTC
clone_size: many
j_call: TRBJ2-1
d_call: -
v_call: TRBV30

cdr3_aa: CASSLRPQLNQPQHF
cdr3_nt: TGTGCCAGCAGCCTAAGGCCCCAGCTCAATCAGCCCCAGCATTTT
clone_size: few
j_call: TRBJ1-5
d_call: -
v_call: TRBV28

cdr3_aa: CASKGGTSNYGYTF
cdr3_nt: TGTGCCAGCAAAGGGGGAACCTCTAACTATGGCTACACCTTC
clone_size: -
j_call: TRBJ1-2
d_call: -
v_call: TRBV2

cdr3_aa: CASSPGTSGIREQFF
cdr3_nt: TGTGCCAGCAGCCCAGGGACTAGCGGGATCCGTGAGCAGTTCTTC
clone_size: -
j_call: TRBJ2-1
d_call: TRBD2
v_call: TRBV5-6

cdr3_aa: CASSLGWSQGQETQYF
cdr3_nt: TGTGCCAGCAGCTTAGGATGGAGCCAGGGACAAGAGACCCAGTACTTC
clone_size: few
j_call: TRBJ2-5
d_call: -
v_call: TRBV7-9

cdr3_aa: CASSPQAGGVDTQYF
cdr3_nt: TGCGCCAGCAGCCCACAAGCGGGAGGGGTTGATACGCAGTATTTT
clone_size: many
j_call: TRBJ2-3
d_call: TRBD2
v_call: TRBV5-1

cdr3_aa: CVSSPGYGTDTQYF
cdr3_nt: TGTGTCAGCAGTCCCGGGTATGGCACAGATACGCAGTATTTT
clone_size: -
j_call: TRBJ2-3
d_call: -
v_call: TRBV6-2/TRBV6-3

cdr3_aa: CASSDGPRRVGEQYF
cdr3_nt: TGTGCCAGCAGCGATGGTCCCCGCAGGGTAGGCGAGCAGTACTTC
clone_size: many
j_call: TRBJ2-7
d_call: -
v_call: TRBV6-1

cdr3_aa: CASSYGLPQESEQYF
cdr3_nt: TGTGCCAGCAGTTACGGTCTACCCCAGGAGAGCGAGCAGTACTTC
clone_size: -
j_call: TRBJ2-7
d_call: -
v_call: TRBV6-5

cdr3_aa: CASSGPGTGSLYGYTF
cdr3_nt: TGTGCCAGCAGTGGACCCGGGACAGGGTCCCTCTATGGCTACACCTTC
clone_size: few
j_call: TRBJ1-2
d_call: TRBD1
v_call: TRBV2

cdr3_aa: CASSFSGTRRDTQYF
cdr3_nt: TGTGCCAGCAGCTTTAGCGGGACCCGGCGGGATACGCAGTATTTT
clone_size: -
j_call: TRBJ2-3
d_call: TRBD2
v_call: TRBV5-4

cdr3_aa: CASSKQWNEQFF
cdr3_nt: TGTGCCAGCAGTAAACAGTGGAATGAGCAGTTCTTC
clone_size: -
j_call: TRBJ2-1
d_call: -
v_call: TRBV28

cdr3_aa: CASSAYLTGSTDTQYF
cdr3_nt: TGTGCCAGCAGCGCCTATTTGACAGGTAGCACAGATACGCAGTATTTT
clone_size: many
j_call: TRBJ2-3
d_call: -
v_call: TRBV6-1

cdr3_aa: CASSDTLSVLLEDQPQHF
cdr3_nt: TGTGCCAGCAGTGATACACTCTCGGTCCTCCTGGAAGATCAGCCCCAGCATTTT
clone_size: many
j_call: TRBJ1-5
d_call: -
v_call: TRBV6-1

cdr3_aa: CASSQEDRASDGYTF
cdr3_nt: TGCGCCAGCAGCCAAGAGGACAGGGCGTCGGATGGCTACACCTTC
clone_size: -
j_call: TRBJ1-2
d_call: TRBD1
v_call: TRBV4-3

cdr3_aa: CASSQEFTLNEKLFF
cdr3_nt: TGCGCCAGCAGCCAAGAATTCACACTTAATGAAAAACTGTTTTTT
clone_size: many
j_call: TRBJ1-4
d_call: -
v_call: TRBV4-3

cdr3_aa: CASSYGAGTGELFF
cdr3_nt: TGTGCCAGCAGTTACGGGGCAGGCACCGGGGAGCTGTTTTTT
clone_size: many
j_call: TRBJ2-2
d_call: -
v_call: TRBV6-5

cdr3_aa: CASSRIAQETQYF
cdr3_nt: TGTGCCAGCAGCCGGATCGCCCAAGAGACCCAGTACTTC
clone_size: -
j_call: TRBJ2-5
d_call: -
v_call: TRBV16

cdr3_aa: CASSPPTSGNNEQFF
cdr3_nt: TGTGCCAGCTCACCACCGACTAGCGGGAACAATGAGCAGTTCTTC
clone_size: few
j_call: TRBJ2-1
d_call: TRBD2
v_call: TRBV18

cdr3_aa: CASRQVGDGTCEQYF
cdr3_nt: TGTGCCAGCAGACAAGTAGGGGACGGCACCTGCGAGCAGTACTTC
clone_size: once
j_call: TRBJ2-7
d_call: -
v_call: TRBV6-2/TRBV6-3

cdr3_aa: CASSPWDSTYEQYF
cdr3_nt: TGTGCCAGCAGCCCGTGGGACAGCACTTACGAGCAGTACTTC
clone_size: many
j_call: TRBJ2-7
d_call: TRBD1
v_call: TRBV9

cdr3_aa: CASSLDGDTDTQYF
cdr3_nt: TGTGCCAGCAGCTTAGACGGGGACACAGATACGCAGTATTTT
clone_size: many
j_call: TRBJ2-3
d_call: -
v_call: TRBV7-9